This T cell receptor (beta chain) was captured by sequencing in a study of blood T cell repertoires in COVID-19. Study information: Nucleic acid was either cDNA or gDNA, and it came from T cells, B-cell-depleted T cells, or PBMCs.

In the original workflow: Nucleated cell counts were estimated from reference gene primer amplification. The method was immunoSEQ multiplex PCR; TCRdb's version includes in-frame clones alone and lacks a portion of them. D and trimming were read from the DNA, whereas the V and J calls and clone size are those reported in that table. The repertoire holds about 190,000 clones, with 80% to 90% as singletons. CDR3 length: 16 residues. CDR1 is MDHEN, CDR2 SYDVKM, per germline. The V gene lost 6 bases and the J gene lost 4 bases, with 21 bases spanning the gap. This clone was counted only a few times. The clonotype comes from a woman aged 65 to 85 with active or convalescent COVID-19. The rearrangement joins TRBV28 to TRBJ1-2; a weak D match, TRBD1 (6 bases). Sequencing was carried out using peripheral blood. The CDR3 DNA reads TGTGCCAGCAGACTGTCTGCCAGGGGTTATGTCTATGGCTACACCTTC. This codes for CASRLSARGYVYGYTF.